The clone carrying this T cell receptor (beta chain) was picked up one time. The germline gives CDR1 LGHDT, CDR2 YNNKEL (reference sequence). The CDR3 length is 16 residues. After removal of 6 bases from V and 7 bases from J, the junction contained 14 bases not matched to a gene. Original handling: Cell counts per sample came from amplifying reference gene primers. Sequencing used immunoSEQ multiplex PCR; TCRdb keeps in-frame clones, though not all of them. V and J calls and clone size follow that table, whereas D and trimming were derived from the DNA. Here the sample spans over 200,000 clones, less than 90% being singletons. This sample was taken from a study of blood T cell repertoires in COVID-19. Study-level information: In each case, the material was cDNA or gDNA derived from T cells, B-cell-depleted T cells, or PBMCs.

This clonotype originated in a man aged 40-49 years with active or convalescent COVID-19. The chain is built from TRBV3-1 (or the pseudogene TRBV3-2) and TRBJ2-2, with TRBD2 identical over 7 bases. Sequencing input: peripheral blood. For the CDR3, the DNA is TGTGCCAGCAGACGGCGCGGGAGCTCGGTAGGCGGGGAGCTGTTTTTT. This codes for CASRRRGSSVGGELFF.